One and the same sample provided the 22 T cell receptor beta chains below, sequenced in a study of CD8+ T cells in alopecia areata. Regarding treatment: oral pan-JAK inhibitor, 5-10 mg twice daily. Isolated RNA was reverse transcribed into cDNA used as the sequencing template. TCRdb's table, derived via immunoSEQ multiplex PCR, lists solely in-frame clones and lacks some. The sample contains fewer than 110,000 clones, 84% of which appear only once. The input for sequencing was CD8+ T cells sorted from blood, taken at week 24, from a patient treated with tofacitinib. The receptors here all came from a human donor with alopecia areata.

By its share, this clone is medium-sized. The chain's CDR3 is CASRPGTGMDEQFF. For the CDR3, the DNA is TGTGCCAGTAGACCCGGGACAGGGATGGATGAGCAGTTCTTC. The chain combines TRBV19 with TRBJ2-1, with TRBD1 identical over 9 bases. The V gene's germline CDR1 is LNHDA and CDR2 SQIVND (reference sequence). V shed 6 bases and J 8 bases; nucleotides not matched to a gene: 8. The length of the CDR3 is 14 residues.

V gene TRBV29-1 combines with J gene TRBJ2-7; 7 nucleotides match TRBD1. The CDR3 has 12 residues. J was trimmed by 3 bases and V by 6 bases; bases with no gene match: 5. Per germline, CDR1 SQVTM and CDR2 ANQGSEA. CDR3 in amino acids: CSVLTGLYEQYF. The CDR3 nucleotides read TGCAGCGTGCTGACAGGGCTCTACGAGCAGTACTTC.

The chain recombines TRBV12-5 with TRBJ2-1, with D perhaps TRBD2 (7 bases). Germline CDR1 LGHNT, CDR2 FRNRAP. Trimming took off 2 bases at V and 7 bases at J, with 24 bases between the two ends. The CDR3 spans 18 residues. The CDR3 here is CASGLWGGGRRGSNEQFF. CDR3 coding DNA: TGTGCTAGTGGTTTGTGGGGCGGGGGCCGCCGAGGGTCAAATGAGCAGTTCTTC.

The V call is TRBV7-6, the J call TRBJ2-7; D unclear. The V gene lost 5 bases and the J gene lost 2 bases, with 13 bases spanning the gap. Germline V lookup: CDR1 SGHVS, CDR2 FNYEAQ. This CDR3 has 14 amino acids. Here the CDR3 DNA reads TGTGCCAGCAGCATAGTTCCACTCACCTACGAGCAGTACTTC. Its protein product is CASSIVPLTYEQYF.

The CDR3 nucleotides are TGTGCCAGCAGTTTATCGGGCGGGATCTCCTACGAGCAGTACTTC. It specifies CASSLSGGISYEQYF. The V and J genes are TRBV27 and TRBJ2-7; D possibly corresponds to TRBD2 (6 bases). Trimming cost V 0 bases and J 0 bases, with 9 bases left between them. CDR1 and CDR2 from the germline V gene are MNHEY and SMNVEV (reference sequence). CDR3 size: 15 residues.

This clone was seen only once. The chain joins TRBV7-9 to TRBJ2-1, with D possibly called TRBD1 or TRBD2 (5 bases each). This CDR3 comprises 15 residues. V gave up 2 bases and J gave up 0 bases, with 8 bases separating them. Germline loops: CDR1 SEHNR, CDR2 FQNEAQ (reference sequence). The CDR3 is CASSLPRGSYNEQFF. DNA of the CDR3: TGTGCCAGCAGCTTACCGAGGGGCTCCTACAATGAGCAGTTCTTC.

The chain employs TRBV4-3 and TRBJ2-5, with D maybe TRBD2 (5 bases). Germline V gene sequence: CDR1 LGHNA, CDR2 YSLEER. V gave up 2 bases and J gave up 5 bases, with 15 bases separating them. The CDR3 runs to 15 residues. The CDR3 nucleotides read TGCGCCAGCAGCCAAATATTTGGGCGCGGGGAGACCCAGTACTTC. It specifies CASSQIFGRGETQYF.

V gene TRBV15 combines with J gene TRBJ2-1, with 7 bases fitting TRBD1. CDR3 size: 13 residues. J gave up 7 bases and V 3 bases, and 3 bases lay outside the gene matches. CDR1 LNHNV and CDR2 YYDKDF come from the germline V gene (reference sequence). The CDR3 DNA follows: TGTGCCACCAGCAGGGACAGGCGGAATGAGCAGTTCTTC. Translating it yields CATSRDRRNEQFF.

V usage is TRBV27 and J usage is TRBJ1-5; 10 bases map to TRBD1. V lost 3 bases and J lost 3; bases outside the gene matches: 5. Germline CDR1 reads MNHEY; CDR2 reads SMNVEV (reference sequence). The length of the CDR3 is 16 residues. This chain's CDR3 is CASSLGTGASNQPQHF. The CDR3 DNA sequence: TGTGCCAGCAGTTTGGGGACAGGGGCCTCCAATCAGCCCCAGCATTTT.

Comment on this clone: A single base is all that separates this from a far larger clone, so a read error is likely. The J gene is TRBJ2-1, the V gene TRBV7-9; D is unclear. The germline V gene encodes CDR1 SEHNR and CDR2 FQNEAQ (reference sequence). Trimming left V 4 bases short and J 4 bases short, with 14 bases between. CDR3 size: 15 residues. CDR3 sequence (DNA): TGTGCCAGCAGCTCCTACCAGGTACCGTACAATGAGCAGTTCTTC. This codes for CASSSYQVPYNEQFF.

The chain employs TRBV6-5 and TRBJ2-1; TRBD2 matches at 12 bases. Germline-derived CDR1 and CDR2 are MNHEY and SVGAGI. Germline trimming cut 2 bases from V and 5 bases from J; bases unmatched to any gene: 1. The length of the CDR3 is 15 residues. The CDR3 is CASSYLAGGHNEQFF. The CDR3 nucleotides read TGTGCCAGCAGTTACCTAGCGGGGGGGCACAATGAGCAGTTCTTC.

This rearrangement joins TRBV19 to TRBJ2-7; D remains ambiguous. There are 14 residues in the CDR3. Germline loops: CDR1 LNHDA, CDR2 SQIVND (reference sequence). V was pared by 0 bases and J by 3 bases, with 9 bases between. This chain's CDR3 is CASSIDGYNYEQYF. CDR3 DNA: TGTGCCAGTAGTATAGACGGCTACAACTACGAGCAGTACTTC.

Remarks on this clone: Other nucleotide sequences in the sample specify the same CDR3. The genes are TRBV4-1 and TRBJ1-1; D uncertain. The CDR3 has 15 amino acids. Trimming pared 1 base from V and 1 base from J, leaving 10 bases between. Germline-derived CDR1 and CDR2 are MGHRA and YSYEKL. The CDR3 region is CASSQVAGGNTEAFF. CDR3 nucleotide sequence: TGCGCCAGCAGCCAAGTCGCCGGAGGGAACACTGAAGCTTTCTTT.

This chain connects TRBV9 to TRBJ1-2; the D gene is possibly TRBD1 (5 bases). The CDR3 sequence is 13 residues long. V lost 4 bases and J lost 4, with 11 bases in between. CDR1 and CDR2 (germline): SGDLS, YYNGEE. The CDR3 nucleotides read TGTGCCAGCAGCCGGGACTCCGGCTATGGCTACACCTTC. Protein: CASSRDSGYGYTF.

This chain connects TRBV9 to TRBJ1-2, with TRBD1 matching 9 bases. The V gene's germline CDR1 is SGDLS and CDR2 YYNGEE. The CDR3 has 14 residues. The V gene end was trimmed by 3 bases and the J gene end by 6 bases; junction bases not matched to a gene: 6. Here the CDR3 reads CASSGVGQGNGYTF. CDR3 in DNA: TGTGCCAGCAGCGGGGTCGGACAGGGGAATGGCTACACCTTC.

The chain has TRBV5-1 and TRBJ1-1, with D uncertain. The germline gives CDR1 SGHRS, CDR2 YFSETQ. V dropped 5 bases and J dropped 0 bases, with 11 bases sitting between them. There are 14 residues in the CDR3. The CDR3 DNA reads TGCGCCAGCAGGGACTTCCGAGTGAACACTGAAGCTTTCTTT. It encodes CASRDFRVNTEAFF. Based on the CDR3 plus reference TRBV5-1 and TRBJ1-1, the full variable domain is KAGVTQTPRYLIKTRGQQVTLSCSPISGHRSVSWYQQTPGQGLQFLFEYFSETQRNKGNFPGRFSGRQFSNSRSEMNVSTLELGDSALYLCASRDFRVNTEAFFGQGTRLTVV.

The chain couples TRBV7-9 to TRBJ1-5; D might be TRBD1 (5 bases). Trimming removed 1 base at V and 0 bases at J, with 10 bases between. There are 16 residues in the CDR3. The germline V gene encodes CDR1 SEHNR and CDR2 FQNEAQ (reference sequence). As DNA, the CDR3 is TGTGCCAGCAGCTTAGTCAGCGGGGGTAGCAATCAGCCCCAGCATTTT. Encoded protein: CASSLVSGGSNQPQHF. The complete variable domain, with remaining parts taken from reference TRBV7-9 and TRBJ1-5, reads DTGVSQNPRHKITKRGQNVTFRCDPISEHNRLYWYRQTLGQGPEFLTYFQNEAQLEKSRLLSDRFSAERPKGSFSTLEIQRTEQGDSAMYLCASSLVSGGSNQPQHFGDGTRLSIL.

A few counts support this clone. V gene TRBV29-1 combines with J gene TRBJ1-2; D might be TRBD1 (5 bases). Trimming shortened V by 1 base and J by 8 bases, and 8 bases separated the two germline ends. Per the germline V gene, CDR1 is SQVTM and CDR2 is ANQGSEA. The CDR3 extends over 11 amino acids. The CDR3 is CSVEGDGGYTF. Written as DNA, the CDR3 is TGCAGCGTTGAAGGGGACGGAGGCTACACCTTC.

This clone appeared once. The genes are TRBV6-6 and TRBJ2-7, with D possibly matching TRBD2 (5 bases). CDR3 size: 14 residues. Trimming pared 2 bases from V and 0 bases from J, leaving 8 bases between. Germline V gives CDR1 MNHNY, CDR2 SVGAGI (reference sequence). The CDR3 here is CASSYAGVSYEQYF. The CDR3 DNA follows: TGTGCCAGCAGTTACGCCGGGGTCTCCTACGAGCAGTACTTC.

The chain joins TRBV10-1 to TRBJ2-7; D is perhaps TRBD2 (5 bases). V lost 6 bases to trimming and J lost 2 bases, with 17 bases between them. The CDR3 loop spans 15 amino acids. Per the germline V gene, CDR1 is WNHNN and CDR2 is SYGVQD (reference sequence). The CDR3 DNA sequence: TGCGCCAGCAGGAAGACTAACCGAGTCACCTACGAGCAGTACTTC. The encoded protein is CASRKTNRVTYEQYF.

The CDR3 sequence: CASSQERTRGNTIYF. The CDR3, as DNA: TGCGCCAGCAGCCAAGAGAGGACACGGGGGAACACCATATATTTT. The chain couples TRBV4-1 to TRBJ1-3; D is possibly TRBD1 (5 bases). CDR3 length equals 15 residues. The germline gives CDR1 MGHRA, CDR2 YSYEKL. Trimming cost V 0 bases and J 7 bases, with 13 bases left between them.

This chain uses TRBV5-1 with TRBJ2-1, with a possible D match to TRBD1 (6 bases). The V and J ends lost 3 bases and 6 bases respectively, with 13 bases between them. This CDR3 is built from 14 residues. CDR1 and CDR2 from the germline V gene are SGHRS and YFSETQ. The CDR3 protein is CASSSLQGFNEQFF. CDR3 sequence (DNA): TGCGCCAGCAGCTCCCTCCAGGGGTTCAATGAGCAGTTCTTC.